This TCR beta chain was obtained from a study of blood T cell repertoires in COVID-19. Study summary: Acute and convalescent COVID-19 specimens originated in the United States, Italy and Spain. Sources were T cells, B-cell-depleted T cells, or PBMCs; the material itself was cDNA or gDNA.

This clone was counted once. In the original analysis: Estimates of nucleated cell counts were drawn from the amplification of reference gene primers. The method was immunoSEQ multiplex PCR; TCRdb's version includes in-frame clones alone and lacks a portion of them. The DNA was the basis for D and trimming; V, J and clone size are from that table. Of about 120,000 clones listed, around three quarters are singletons. The trim removed 0 bases at V and 4 bases at J, leaving 5 bases unmatched. Germline V gene data show CDR1 as SGHTA and CDR2 as FQGNSA. The CDR3 covers 16 residues. Material for sequencing was peripheral blood. The rearrangement joins TRBV7-2 to TRBJ2-5, with 10 bases aligning to TRBD1. The sequence was collected from a man between 65 and 85 years old with acute or convalescent COVID-19. DNA of the CDR3: TGTGCCAGCAGCTTAGCGGGACAGGGGCGTCGAGAGACCCAGTACTTC. Protein: CASSLAGQGRRETQYF.